Included here is one TCR beta chain sequence, with context. It has no known antigen specificity. Nothing much larger sits one base from this clone, and base qualities are not available. Trimming leaves V shorter by 2 bases and J shorter by 2 bases, with the junction holding 7 bases beyond the gene matches. As encoded in the germline V gene (reference sequence), CDR1 is SGHKS while CDR2 is YYEKEE. From the cysteine up to the phenylalanine, the CDR3 has a length of 16 residues. Just the 48-base CDR3 DNA is kept, in frame starting at base 1. The sample comes from a study of T cell repertoires in cytomegalovirus infection (dated by TCRdb to 2018 to 2020). Study-level background: Recently identified HLA-C-restricted CMV epitopes, whose presentation resists viral immunomodulation, were targeted by peptide stimulations together with well-studied HLA-B-restricted epitopes. Donor HLA type was relevant to the analysis, as public TCR beta signatures indicated carriage of CMV infection together with the matching HLA type.

Overall results and qualifications from the work: The ex vivo response was dominated by HLA-C-restricted CMV-specific TCR beta clonotypes, which also provided the single most frequent clonotype in two of eight donors. Carriers of CMV infection plus the relevant HLA type were discriminated by the cumulative frequency of public TCR beta family members in the study cohort and in an independent 352-donor cohort.

Sequenced using an Illumina HiSeq 1500. TCRdb passed the public sequencing reads through fastp at Q25 and MiXCR, retaining productive beta sequences. Rows are unified per CDR3 protein, each entry keeping the most common DNA and genes. The sample profile shows more than 85,000 distinct CDR3 sequences; roughly 30% of them were found once. The ten largest clones take up about 81% of the sample. Read against the paper, the sample's treatment or condition label means: in vitro stimulation with specific CMV peptide epitopes to enrich CMV-specific T cells. This TCR was recovered from a human donor in good health (CMV status not recorded). Some clones in this sample may be carry-over from other donors' samples. This chain is built from TRBV5-5 and TRBJ2-5; 9 central bases correspond to TRBD2. Sequencing used CD8+ T cells from cultured PBMCs, obtained from culture after CMV antigen stimulation. The nucleotide sequence is TGTGCCAGCAGCTTCGAGTGGCTAGCGGGGCAAGAGACCCAGTACTTC. Translated, it gives CASSFEWLAGQETQYF.